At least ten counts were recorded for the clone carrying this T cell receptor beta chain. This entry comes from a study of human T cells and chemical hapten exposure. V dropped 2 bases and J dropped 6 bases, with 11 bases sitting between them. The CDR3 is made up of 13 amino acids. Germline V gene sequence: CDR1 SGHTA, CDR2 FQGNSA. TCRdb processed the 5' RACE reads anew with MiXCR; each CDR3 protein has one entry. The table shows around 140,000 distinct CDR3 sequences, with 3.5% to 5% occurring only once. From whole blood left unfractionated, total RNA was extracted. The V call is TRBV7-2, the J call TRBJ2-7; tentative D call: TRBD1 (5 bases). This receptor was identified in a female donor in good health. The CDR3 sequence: CASSLRRGGEQYF. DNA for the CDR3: TGTGCCAGCAGCTTACGAAGGGGTGGCGAGCAGTACTTC.